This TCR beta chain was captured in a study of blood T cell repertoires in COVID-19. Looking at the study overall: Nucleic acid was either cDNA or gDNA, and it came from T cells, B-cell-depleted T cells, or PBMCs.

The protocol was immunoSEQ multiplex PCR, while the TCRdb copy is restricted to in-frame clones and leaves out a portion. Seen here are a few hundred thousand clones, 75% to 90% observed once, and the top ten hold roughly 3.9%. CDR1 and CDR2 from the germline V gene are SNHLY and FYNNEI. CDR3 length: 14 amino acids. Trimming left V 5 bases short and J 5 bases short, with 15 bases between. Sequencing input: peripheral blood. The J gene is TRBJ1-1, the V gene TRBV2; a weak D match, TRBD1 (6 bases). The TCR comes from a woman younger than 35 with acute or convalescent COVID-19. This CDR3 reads CASSPTGLGTEAFF. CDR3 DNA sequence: TGTGCCAGCAGTCCCACAGGGTTGGGGACTGAAGCTTTCTTT. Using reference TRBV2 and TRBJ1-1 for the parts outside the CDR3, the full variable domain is EPEVTQTPSHQVTQMGQEVILRCVPISNHLYFYWYRQILGQKVEFLVSFYNNEISEKSEIFDDQFSVERPDGSNFTLKIRSTKLEDSAMYFCASSPTGLGTEAFFGQGTRLTVV.